These T cell receptor beta chains were read from a single sample in a study of blood T cell repertoires in COVID-19. Some clones are missing from TCRdb's copy, which holds only in-frame ones; the method was immunoSEQ multiplex PCR. The sample holds some 370,000 clones, around 90% seen once. Sequencing input: peripheral blood. The receptors were gathered from a man in his late teens or twenties with active or convalescent COVID-19. Each CDR3 is given with its conserved first and last residue. The D gene is left open where the match is weak. A clone size is listed for some rows: how often the clone was seen (once, few, many), or a class if it is expanded.

clone size,D gene,J gene,V gene,CDR3 DNA,CDR3 protein
-,-,TRBJ2-7,TRBV28,TGTGCCAGCAGTTCTCTGGGCCTCTCCTACGAGCAGTACTTC,CASSSLGLSYEQYF
-,-,TRBJ2-6,TRBV28,TGTGCCAGCAGTTTTCCAGACTCTGGGGCCAACGTCCTGACTTTC,CASSFPDSGANVLTF
-,TRBD1,TRBJ1-5,TRBV6-2/TRBV6-3,TGTGCCAGCAGTTACTCTCCTGACAGGGGGCTCGATCAGCCCCAGCATTTT,CASSYSPDRGLDQPQHF
-,TRBD2,TRBJ2-1,TRBV27,TGTGCCAGTGGACTAGCCTACAATGAGCAGTTCTTC,CASGLAYNEQFF
-,-,TRBJ1-2,TRBV3-1/TRBV3-2,TGTGCCAGCAGCCCTCGGGATGAGGGAAAAAGTAACTATGGCTACACCTTC,CASSPRDEGKSNYGYTF
once,TRBD1,TRBJ2-7,TRBV19,TGTGCCAGTAGTATAGACACAGGGGGAAAAGGCTACGAGCAGTACTTC,CASSIDTGGKGYEQYF
-,TRBD1,TRBJ2-3,TRBV24-1,TGTGCCACCAGTGGACAGGGGCCTTCCACAGATACGCAGTATTTT,CATSGQGPSTDTQYF
-,-,TRBJ2-1,TRBV29-1,TGCAGCGTGGCCTTGCGGGGGCTATACAATGAGCAGTTCTTC,CSVALRGLYNEQFF
-,-,TRBJ1-1,TRBV6-2/TRBV6-3,TGTGCCAGCAGCCTTAGCTCGAACACTGAAGCTTTCTTT,CASSLSSNTEAFF
-,-,TRBJ1-4,TRBV4-2,TGTGCCAGCAGCCAAGATCGTCGGGAAAAACTGTTTTTT,CASSQDRREKLFF
-,TRBD1,TRBJ2-1,TRBV6-5,TGTGCCAGCACCCAGTGGACAGGGGGCAATGAGCAGTTCTTC,CASTQWTGGNEQFF
few,-,TRBJ2-3,TRBV9,TGTGCCAGCAGCGTAGACGCGTTGGCGGGAGATACGCAGTATTTT,CASSVDALAGDTQYF
-,-,TRBJ2-7,TRBV19,TGTGCCAGTAGTATCGGGGCAGGGGACAACTACGAGCAGTACTTC,CASSIGAGDNYEQYF
-,TRBD2,TRBJ2-1,TRBV7-3,TGTGCCAGCAGCCCCGATGGACTAGCGGGAGGGCCCAATGAGCAGTTCTTC,CASSPDGLAGGPNEQFF
-,-,TRBJ2-1,TRBV7-9,TGTGCCAGCAGCTCTTCACTCTACAATGAGCAGTTCTTC,CASSSSLYNEQFF
-,-,TRBJ1-1,TRBV19,TGTGCCAGTAACGACAGAATGAACACTGAAGCTTTCTTT,CASNDRMNTEAFF
-,TRBD1,TRBJ2-1,TRBV10-2,TGCGCCAGCAGTACAAGACAGGGGGTCAATGAGCAGTTCTTC,CASSTRQGVNEQFF
once,TRBD2,TRBJ2-7,TRBV19,TGTGCCAGTAGTATAGATCTCACTAGCGGGAGTTACGAGCAGTACTTC,CASSIDLTSGSYEQYF
-,-,TRBJ2-2,TRBV6-5,TGTGCCAGCAGGAGGGGACTTTACACCGGGGAGCTGTTTTTT,CASRRGLYTGELFF
-,TRBD2,TRBJ2-3,TRBV4-1,TGCGCCAGCAGCCAAGACCTGCGGGGGAGCACAGATACGCAGTATTTT,CASSQDLRGSTDTQYF
-,-,TRBJ2-7,TRBV10-3,TGTGCCATCAGTGACACCGGGACACCGGTGGTCGAGCAGTACTTC,CAISDTGTPVVEQYF
-,-,TRBJ2-6,TRBV29-1,TGCAGCGTCCTTGGGGCATACCCTCCGGGGGCCAACGTCCTGACTTTC,CSVLGAYPPGANVLTF
once,-,TRBJ1-5,TRBV6-5,TGTGCCAGCAGTAAACAGGCTAATCAGCCCCAGCATTTT,CASSKQANQPQHF
-,TRBD2,TRBJ2-3,TRBV7-3,TGTGCCAGCAGCTTAAGTAGCGGGGGAGGAGATACGCAGTATTTT,CASSLSSGGGDTQYF
-,TRBD1,TRBJ2-7,TRBV29-1,TGCAGCGCGGATCCAGGGGGCGGCGAGCAGTACTTC,CSADPGGGEQYF
-,TRBD1,TRBJ1-5,TRBV28,TGTGCCAGCAGTTTATTACTCACGACAGGGGGCTACAATCAGCCCCAGCATTTT,CASSLLLTTGGYNQPQHF
once,-,TRBJ2-1,TRBV24-1,TGTGCCACCAGTGATTTCTCTGGCGGCACTGCCGGGACAGAGCAGTTCTTC,CATSDFSGGTAGTEQFF
-,-,TRBJ1-6,TRBV5-5,TGTGCCAGCAGCTTTCAGTTACCCGCCGCGGCCTACTTT,CASSFQLPAAAYF
-,-,TRBJ1-4,TRBV5-1,TGCGCCAGCAGAACGGGGGGGATAGGTGAAAAACTGTTTTTT,CASRTGGIGEKLFF
-,TRBD1,TRBJ1-2,TRBV19,TGTGCCAGTAGTGCGTTAACAGGGGGCGGTGGCTACACCTTC,CASSALTGGGGYTF
-,TRBD1,TRBJ1-5,TRBV9,TGTGCCAGCAGCGGGACAGGGGGCAATCAGCCCCAGCATTTT,CASSGTGGNQPQHF
once,-,TRBJ2-3,TRBV3-1/TRBV3-2,TGTGCCAGCAGCCAAGCAGGACTCTCAGATACGCAGTATTTT,CASSQAGLSDTQYF
few,-,TRBJ1-4,TRBV30,TGTGCCTGGAGCCCAACAGGGATTGATAAGGAAAAACTGTTTTTT,CAWSPTGIDKEKLFF
-,-,TRBJ1-1,TRBV15,TGTGCCACCAGCAGCACAGGGCTGAACACTGAAGCTTTCTTT,CATSSTGLNTEAFF
-,-,TRBJ1-6,TRBV27,TGTGCCAGCAGTCTCGGACAGATATATAATTCACCCCTCCACTTT,CASSLGQIYNSPLHF
-,-,TRBJ1-1,TRBV6-5,TGTGCCAGCAGCAAGAACACTGAAGCTTTCTTT,CASSKNTEAFF
-,TRBD2,TRBJ2-3,TRBV27,TGTGCCAGCAGTTTAGGGACTAGCGGGGTCACAGATACGCAGTATTTT,CASSLGTSGVTDTQYF
once,-,TRBJ1-3,TRBV6-5,TGTGCCAGCAGTTACTCGTTTGCGGTCTCTGGAAACACCATATATTTT,CASSYSFAVSGNTIYF
-,-,TRBJ2-5,TRBV5-4,TGTGCCAGCAGCAAGCGGACAGGCCGGGGGCAAGAGACCCAGTACTTC,CASSKRTGRGQETQYF
-,-,TRBJ1-5,TRBV2,TGTGCCAGCAGTGAGGGCAGGGACTATCAGCCCCAGCATTTT,CASSEGRDYQPQHF
-,TRBD2,TRBJ2-1,TRBV7-2,TGTGCCAGCAGCTCTAATGGGGGGGTCAATGAGCAGTTCTTC,CASSSNGGVNEQFF
-,TRBD1,TRBJ1-2,TRBV5-1,TGCGCCAGCAGCGGAATAGACAGGGGGCGAGCCTATGGCTACACCTTC,CASSGIDRGRAYGYTF
-,TRBD1,TRBJ1-2,TRBV2,TGTGCCAGCAGTGAGACAGGGGCAACCGGCTATGGCTACACCTTC,CASSETGATGYGYTF
-,TRBD2,TRBJ2-2,TRBV3-1/TRBV3-2,TGTGCCAGCAGCTCCGGGACTAGCGGGGGGGCCCAAACCATCGGGGAGCTGTTTTTT,CASSSGTSGGAQTIGELFF
-,-,TRBJ1-2,TRBV7-2,TGTGCCAGCAGCCAAGACAGATATGGCTACACCTTC,CASSQDRYGYTF
-,-,TRBJ2-7,TRBV7-2,TGTGCCAGCAGCTTAGGCTGGCCCGCCAACTACGAGCAGTACTTC,CASSLGWPANYEQYF
-,-,TRBJ2-1,TRBV28,TGTGCCAGCAGTTTAGTGGAGAGCTCCTACAATGAGCAGTTCTTC,CASSLVESSYNEQFF
-,TRBD2,TRBJ2-3,TRBV7-3,TGTGCCAGCAGCCCATTTATAGCGGGGGGGCCCACAGATACGCAGTATTTT,CASSPFIAGGPTDTQYF
-,TRBD2,TRBJ2-5,TRBV5-1,TGCGCCAGCAGCTTGGCGGCTAGCGGGGGGGTAGAGACCCAGTACTTC,CASSLAASGGVETQYF
many,-,TRBJ2-1,TRBV9,TGTGCCAGCAGCCCTCGGGGTTCCGGCAATGAGCAGTTCTTC,CASSPRGSGNEQFF
-,TRBD1,TRBJ1-3,TRBV2,TGTGCCAGCAGTGTTGGCAGGGGGTCTGGAAACACCATATATTTT,CASSVGRGSGNTIYF
-,TRBD1,TRBJ1-1,TRBV10-2,TGCGCCAGCAGCACAGGGGGCGGACGTACTGAAGCTTTCTTT,CASSTGGGRTEAFF
-,TRBD2,TRBJ2-7,TRBV19,TGTGCCAGTAGTCCGATGGGCCCCGGGACTAGCGTCCACGAGCAGTACTTC,CASSPMGPGTSVHEQYF
-,-,TRBJ1-1,TRBV18,TGTGCCAGCTCACCACCGTTGGGGGGATTACGAACTGAAGCTTTCTTT,CASSPPLGGLRTEAFF
-,TRBD1,TRBJ1-6,TRBV9,TGTGCCAGCAGCGTGGGTGGCAGGGGGGACTCACCCCTCCACTTT,CASSVGGRGDSPLHF
once,-,TRBJ1-2,TRBV4-2,TGTGCCAGCAGCCAAGACCCGACAGGACCAGGCTACACCTTC,CASSQDPTGPGYTF
-,-,TRBJ2-1,TRBV28,TGTGCCAGCACCTCCCCCCTGGCTTCCTACAATGAGCAGTTCTTC,CASTSPLASYNEQFF
once,-,TRBJ1-5,TRBV12-3/TRBV12-4,TGTGCCAGCAGTCTGTCTAGCAATCAGCCCCAGCATTTT,CASSLSSNQPQHF
once,TRBD1,TRBJ1-5,TRBV15,TGTGCCACCAGCAGAGATGGGGGTGAGACAGGGGGTAGGCAGCCCCAGCATTTT,CATSRDGGETGGRQPQHF